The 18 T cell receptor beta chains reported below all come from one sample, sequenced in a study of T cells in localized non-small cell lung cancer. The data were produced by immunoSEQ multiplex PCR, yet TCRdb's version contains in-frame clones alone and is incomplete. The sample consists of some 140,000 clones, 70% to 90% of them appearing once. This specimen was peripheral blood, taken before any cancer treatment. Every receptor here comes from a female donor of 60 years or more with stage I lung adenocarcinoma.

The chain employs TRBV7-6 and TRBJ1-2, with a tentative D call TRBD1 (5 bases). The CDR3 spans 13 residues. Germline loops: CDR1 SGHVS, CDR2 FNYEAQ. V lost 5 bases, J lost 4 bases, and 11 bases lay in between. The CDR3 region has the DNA TGTGCCAGCAGCGTCCGGGACGGCTATGGCTACACCTTC. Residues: CASSVRDGYGYTF. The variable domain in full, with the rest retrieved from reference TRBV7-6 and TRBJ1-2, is GAGVSQSPRYKVTKRGQDVALRCDPISGHVSLYWYRQALGQGPEFLTYFNYEAQQDKSGLPNDRFSAERPEGSISTLTIQRTEQRDSAMYRCASSVRDGYGYTFGSGTRLTVV.

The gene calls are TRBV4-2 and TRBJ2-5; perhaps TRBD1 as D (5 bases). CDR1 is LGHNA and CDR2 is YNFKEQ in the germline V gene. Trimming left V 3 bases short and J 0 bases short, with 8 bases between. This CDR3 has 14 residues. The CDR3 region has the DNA TGTGCCAGCAGCCACGGACATAACCAAGAGACCCAGTACTTC. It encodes CASSHGHNQETQYF.

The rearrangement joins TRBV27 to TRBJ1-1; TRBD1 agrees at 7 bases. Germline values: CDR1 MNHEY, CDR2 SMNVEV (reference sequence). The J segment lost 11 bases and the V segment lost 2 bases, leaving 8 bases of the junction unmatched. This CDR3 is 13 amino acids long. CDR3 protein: CASSLRQGVNAFF. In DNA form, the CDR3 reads TGTGCCAGCAGTTTAAGGCAGGGGGTAAATGCTTTCTTT.

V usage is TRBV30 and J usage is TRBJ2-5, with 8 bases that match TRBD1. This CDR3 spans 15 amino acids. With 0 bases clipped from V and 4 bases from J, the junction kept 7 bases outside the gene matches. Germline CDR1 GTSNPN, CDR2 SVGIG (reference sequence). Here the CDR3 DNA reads TGTGCCTGGAGTGTTGGTGACAGGGGAACAGAGACCCAGTACTTC. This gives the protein CAWSVGDRGTETQYF.

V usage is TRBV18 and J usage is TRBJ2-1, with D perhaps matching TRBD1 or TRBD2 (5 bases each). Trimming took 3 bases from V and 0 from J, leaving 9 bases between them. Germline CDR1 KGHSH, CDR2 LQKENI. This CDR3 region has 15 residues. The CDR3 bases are TGTGCCAGCTCACCCGGGACCGCCTCCTACAATGAGCAGTTCTTC. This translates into CASSPGTASYNEQFF. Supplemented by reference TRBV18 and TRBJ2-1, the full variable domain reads NAGVMQNPRHLVRRRGQEARLRCSPMKGHSHVYWYRQLPEEGLKFMVYLQKENIIDESGMPKERFSAEFPKEGPSILRIQQVVRGDSAAYFCASSPGTASYNEQFFGPGTRLTVL.

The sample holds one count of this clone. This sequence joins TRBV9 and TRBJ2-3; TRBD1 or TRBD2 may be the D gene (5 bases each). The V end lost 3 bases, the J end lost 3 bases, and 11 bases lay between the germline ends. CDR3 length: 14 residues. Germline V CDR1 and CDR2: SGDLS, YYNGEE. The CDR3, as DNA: TGTGCCAGCAGCGGTCTAGGGACGACAGATACGCAGTATTTT. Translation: CASSGLGTTDTQYF.

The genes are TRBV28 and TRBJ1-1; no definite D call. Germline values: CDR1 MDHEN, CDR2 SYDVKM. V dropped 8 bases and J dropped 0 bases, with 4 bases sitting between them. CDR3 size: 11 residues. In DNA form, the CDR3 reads TGTGCCAGCCTCTTGAACACTGAAGCTTTCTTT. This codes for CASLLNTEAFF.

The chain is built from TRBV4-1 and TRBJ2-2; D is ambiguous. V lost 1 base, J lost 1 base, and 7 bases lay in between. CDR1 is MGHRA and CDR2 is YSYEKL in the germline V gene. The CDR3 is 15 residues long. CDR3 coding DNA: TGCGCCAGCAGCCAAGTCGGTCAGAACACCGGGGAGCTGTTTTTT. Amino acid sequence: CASSQVGQNTGELFF.

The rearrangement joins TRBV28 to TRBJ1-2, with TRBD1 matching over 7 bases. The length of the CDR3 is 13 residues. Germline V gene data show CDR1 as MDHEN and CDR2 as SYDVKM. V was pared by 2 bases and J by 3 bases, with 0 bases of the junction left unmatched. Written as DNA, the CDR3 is TGTGCCAGCAGTTTAACAGGGGACTATGGCTACACCTTC. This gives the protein CASSLTGDYGYTF.

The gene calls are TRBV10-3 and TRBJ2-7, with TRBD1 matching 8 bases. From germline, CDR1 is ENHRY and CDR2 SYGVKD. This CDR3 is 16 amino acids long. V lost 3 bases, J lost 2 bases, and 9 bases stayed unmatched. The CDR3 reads CAISDADSGGPYEQYF. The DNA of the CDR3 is TGTGCCATCAGTGATGCCGATTCAGGGGGCCCCTACGAGCAGTACTTC.

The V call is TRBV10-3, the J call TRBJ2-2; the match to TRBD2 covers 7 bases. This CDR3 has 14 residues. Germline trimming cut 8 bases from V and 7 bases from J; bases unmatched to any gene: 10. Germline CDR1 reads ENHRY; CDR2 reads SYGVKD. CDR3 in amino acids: CAIGLGTNSGELFF. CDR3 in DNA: TGTGCCATCGGCCTCGGGACTAATAGCGGGGAGCTGTTTTTT.

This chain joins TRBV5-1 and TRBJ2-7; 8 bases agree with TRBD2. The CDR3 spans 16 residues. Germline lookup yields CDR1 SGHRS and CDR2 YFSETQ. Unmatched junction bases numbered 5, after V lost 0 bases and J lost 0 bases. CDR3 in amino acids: CASSLEMGLGSYEQYF. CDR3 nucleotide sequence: TGCGCCAGCAGCTTGGAGATGGGACTAGGCTCCTACGAGCAGTACTTC.

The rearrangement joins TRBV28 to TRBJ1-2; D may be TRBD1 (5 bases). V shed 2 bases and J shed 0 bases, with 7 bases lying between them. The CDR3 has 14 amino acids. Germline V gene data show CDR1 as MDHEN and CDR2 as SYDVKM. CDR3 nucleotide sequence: TGTGCCAGCAGTTTAGGGGGAGCTAACTATGGCTACACCTTC. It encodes CASSLGGANYGYTF.

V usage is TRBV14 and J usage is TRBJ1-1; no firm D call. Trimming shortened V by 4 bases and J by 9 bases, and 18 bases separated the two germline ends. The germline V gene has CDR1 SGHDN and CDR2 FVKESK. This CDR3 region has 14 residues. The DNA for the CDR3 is TGTGCCAGCAGCCCCCAACTGTTGACGGAGAAAGCTTTCTTT. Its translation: CASSPQLLTEKAFF.

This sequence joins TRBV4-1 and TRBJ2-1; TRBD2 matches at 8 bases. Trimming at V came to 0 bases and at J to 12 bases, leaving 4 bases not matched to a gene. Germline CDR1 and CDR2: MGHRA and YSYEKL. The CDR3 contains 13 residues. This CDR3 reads CASSQETAGGQFF. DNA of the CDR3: TGCGCCAGCAGCCAAGAGACTGCGGGAGGGCAGTTCTTC.

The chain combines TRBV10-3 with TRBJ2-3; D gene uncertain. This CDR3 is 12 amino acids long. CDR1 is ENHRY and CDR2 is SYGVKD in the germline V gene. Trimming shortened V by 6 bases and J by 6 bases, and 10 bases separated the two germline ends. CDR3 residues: CAIRTVVDTQYF. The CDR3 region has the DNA TGTGCCATCAGGACGGTGGTTGATACGCAGTATTTT.

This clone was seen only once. CDR3 sequence: CASSSWTNNEQFF. CDR3 DNA sequence: TGTGCCAGCAGCTCGTGGACGAACAATGAGCAGTTCTTC. The rearrangement links TRBV7-2 to TRBJ2-1; D remains unclear. Germline assignment: CDR1 SGHTA and CDR2 FQGNSA. This CDR3 is 13 amino acids long. The V end was cut by 4 bases, the J end by 5 bases, with 9 bases between.

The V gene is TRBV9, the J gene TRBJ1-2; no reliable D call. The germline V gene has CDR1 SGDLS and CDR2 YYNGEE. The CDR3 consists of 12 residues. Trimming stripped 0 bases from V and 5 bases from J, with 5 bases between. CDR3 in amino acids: CASSVGHYGYTF. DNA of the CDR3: TGTGCCAGCAGCGTAGGCCATTATGGCTACACCTTC.